What follows are 15 T cell receptor beta chains derived from one specimen sequenced in a study of blood T cell repertoires in COVID-19. TCRdb keeps only in-frame clones here, not all; method: immunoSEQ multiplex PCR. The data hold 100,000 to 150,000 clones, with under 85% observed a single time. The material sequenced was peripheral blood. The receptors here all came from a man in his sixties with acute or convalescent COVID-19.

The rearrangement links TRBV20-1 to TRBJ2-5; 9 bases map to TRBD2. Per the germline V gene, CDR1 is DFQATT and CDR2 is SNEGSKA (reference sequence). The junction had 8 bases not matched to a gene; V was cut back by 3 bases and J by 6 bases. CDR3 size: 14 residues. CDR3 nucleotides: TGCAGTGCTAGTAGGCGGGAGGGGGGAAAGACCCAGTACTTC. Protein product: CSASRREGGKTQYF.

The genes are TRBV6-5 and TRBJ1-2; no clear D gene. This CDR3 spans 12 amino acids. Trimming left V 5 bases short and J 5 bases short, with 9 bases between. The germline gives CDR1 MNHEY, CDR2 SVGAGI. The CDR3 region has the DNA TGTGCCAGCAGTCCTCCCCGGTATGGCTACACCTTC. Amino acids: CASSPPRYGYTF.

Written as DNA, the CDR3 is TGTGCCAGCAGCTTATCTACAGGGACAGGAAACACCATATATTTT. Its translation is CASSLSTGTGNTIYF. The J gene is TRBJ1-3, the V gene TRBV7-9, with TRBD1 as a possible D gene (6 bases). V lost 2 bases, J lost 4 bases, and 12 bases lay in between. Per the germline V gene, CDR1 is SEHNR and CDR2 is FQNEAQ (reference sequence). CDR3 size: 15 residues.

V gene TRBV10-2 combines with J gene TRBJ2-7; D remains unclear. V shed 2 bases and J shed 2 bases, with 10 bases lying between them. The germline V gene encodes CDR1 WSHSY and CDR2 SAAADI. The CDR3 spans 14 residues. The CDR3 nucleotides are TGCGCCAGCAGTGAGCTGACACGTACCTACGAGCAGTACTTC. Residues: CASSELTRTYEQYF.

CDR3 residues: CASSPLGTSGASTDTQYF. The CDR3 bases are TGTGCCAGCAGCCCCTTAGGGACTAGCGGTGCTAGCACAGATACGCAGTATTTT. This chain connects TRBV7-3 to TRBJ2-3; TRBD2 aligns across 11 bases. This CDR3 spans 18 amino acids. The V and J ends lost 5 bases and 0 bases, in that order; junction bases with no gene match: 10. Germline CDR1 is SGHTA and CDR2 is FQGTGA.

The V gene is TRBV5-1, the J gene TRBJ2-2; 10 nucleotides match TRBD2. CDR3 size: 15 residues. Germline V gene data show CDR1 as SGHRS and CDR2 as YFSETQ. V shed 5 bases and J 1 base; nucleotides not matched to a gene: 2. The CDR3 reads CASRPSGGNTGELFF. CDR3 DNA: TGCGCCAGCAGACCTAGCGGGGGGAACACCGGGGAGCTGTTTTTT. Supplemented by reference TRBV5-1 and TRBJ2-2, the full variable domain reads KAGVTQTPRYLIKTRGQQVTLSCSPISGHRSVSWYQQTPGQGLQFLFEYFSETQRNKGNFPGRFSGRQFSNSRSEMNVSTLELGDSALYLCASRPSGGNTGELFFGEGSRLTVL.

This clone was seen just once. CDR3 protein: CASSLGGPEAFF. Written as DNA, the CDR3 is TGTGCCAGCAGCTTGGGCGGGCCTGAAGCTTTCTTT. V and J are TRBV5-4 and TRBJ1-1; D gene unclear. The CDR3 consists of 12 residues. The V gene lost 0 bases and the J gene lost 6 bases, with 6 bases spanning the gap. In germline, CDR1 is SGHNT, CDR2 YYREEE (reference sequence).

The chain recombines TRBV4-1 with TRBJ2-7, with a weak D call TRBD2 (5 bases). V was pared by 0 bases and J by 3 bases, with 15 bases between. The CDR3 is 16 residues long. Germline-derived CDR1 and CDR2 are MGHRA and YSYEKL. CDR3 sequence reads: CASSQEPTSRIYEQYF. The CDR3 DNA reads TGCGCCAGCAGCCAAGAGCCAACTAGTAGAATCTACGAGCAGTACTTC.

This chain links TRBV9 with TRBJ2-3; D may be TRBD1 (7 bases). Trimming took off 3 bases at V and 4 bases at J, with 12 bases between the two ends. Germline values: CDR1 SGDLS, CDR2 YYNGEE. The CDR3 consists of 14 residues. CDR3 nucleotides: TGTGCCAGCAGCGCCGGAGGGGGCCCAGATACGCAGTATTTT. Protein product: CASSAGGGPDTQYF.

The rearrangement uses TRBV5-1 and TRBJ1-5; no clear D gene. Trimming stripped 4 bases from V and 2 bases from J, with 13 bases between. The V gene's germline CDR1 is SGHRS and CDR2 YFSETQ. This CDR3 contains 15 residues. This chain's CDR3 is CASSPTGFGNQPQHF. Written as DNA, the CDR3 is TGCGCCAGCAGCCCGACGGGGTTTGGCAATCAGCCCCAGCATTTT. Looking up the rest from reference TRBV5-1 and TRBJ1-5 gives the full variable domain: KAGVTQTPRYLIKTRGQQVTLSCSPISGHRSVSWYQQTPGQGLQFLFEYFSETQRNKGNFPGRFSGRQFSNSRSEMNVSTLELGDSALYLCASSPTGFGNQPQHFGDGTRLSIL.

The gene calls are TRBV5-1 and TRBJ2-3; tentatively, D is TRBD2 (6 bases). The V gene lost 4 bases and the J gene lost 5 bases, with 11 bases spanning the gap. The CDR3 runs 13 residues. Germline values: CDR1 SGHRS, CDR2 YFSETQ. As DNA, the CDR3 is TGCGCCAGCAGCGCGACTAGTGTAGATACGCAGTATTTT. Translation: CASSATSVDTQYF.

The chain is built from TRBV6-1 and TRBJ2-2; D remains ambiguous. V was cut by 2 bases and J by 4 bases, with 5 bases left in between. CDR1 and CDR2 (germline): MNHNS, SASEGT. This CDR3 has 13 amino acids. The DNA for the CDR3 is TGTGCCAGCAGTGAACTCAGCACCGGGGAGCTGTTTTTT. Its protein product is CASSELSTGELFF.

The rearrangement joins TRBV15 to TRBJ2-5; 12 nucleotides align to TRBD1. Germline trimming cut 3 bases from V and 1 base from J; bases unmatched to any gene: 3. Germline V gene sequence: CDR1 LNHNV, CDR2 YYDKDF (reference sequence). This CDR3 spans 16 amino acids. The CDR3 DNA reads as TGTGCCACCAGCAGGGGACAGGGGGCCTTCCAAGAGACCCAGTACTTC. It yields the protein CATSRGQGAFQETQYF.

The sample holds a few counts of this clone. The V and J genes are TRBV15 and TRBJ2-5; 8 bases map to TRBD2. Trimming cost V 1 base and J 5 bases; bases outside gene matches: 15. The CDR3 sequence is 18 residues long. Germline CDR1 LNHNV, CDR2 YYDKDF (reference sequence). CDR3 in amino acids: CATSRGGLVFGLGETQYF. The CDR3 DNA reads TGTGCCACCAGCAGAGGGGGACTAGTTTTCGGGTTGGGTGAGACCCAGTACTTC.

The J gene is TRBJ2-3, the V gene TRBV27, with D maybe TRBD2 (5 bases). CDR3 length: 14 amino acids. V was trimmed by 0 bases and J by 6 bases, leaving 10 bases between them. Germline CDR1 is MNHEY and CDR2 is SMNVEV (reference sequence). CDR3 residues: CASSLSGPGDTQYF. For the CDR3, the DNA is TGTGCCAGCAGTTTATCGGGCCCGGGGGATACGCAGTATTTT.